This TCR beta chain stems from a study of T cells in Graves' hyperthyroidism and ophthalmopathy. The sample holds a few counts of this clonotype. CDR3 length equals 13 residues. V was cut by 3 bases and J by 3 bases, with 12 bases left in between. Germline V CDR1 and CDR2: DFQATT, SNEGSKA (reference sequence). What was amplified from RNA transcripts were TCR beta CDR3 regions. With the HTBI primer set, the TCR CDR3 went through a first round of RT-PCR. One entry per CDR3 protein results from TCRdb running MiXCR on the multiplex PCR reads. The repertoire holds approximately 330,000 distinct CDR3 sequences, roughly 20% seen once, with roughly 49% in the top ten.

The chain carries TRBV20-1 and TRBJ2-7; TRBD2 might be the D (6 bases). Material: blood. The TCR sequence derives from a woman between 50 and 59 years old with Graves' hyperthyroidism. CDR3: CSARSGLDYEQYF. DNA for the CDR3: TGCAGTGCTAGGTCGGGACTGGACTACGAGCAGTACTTC.